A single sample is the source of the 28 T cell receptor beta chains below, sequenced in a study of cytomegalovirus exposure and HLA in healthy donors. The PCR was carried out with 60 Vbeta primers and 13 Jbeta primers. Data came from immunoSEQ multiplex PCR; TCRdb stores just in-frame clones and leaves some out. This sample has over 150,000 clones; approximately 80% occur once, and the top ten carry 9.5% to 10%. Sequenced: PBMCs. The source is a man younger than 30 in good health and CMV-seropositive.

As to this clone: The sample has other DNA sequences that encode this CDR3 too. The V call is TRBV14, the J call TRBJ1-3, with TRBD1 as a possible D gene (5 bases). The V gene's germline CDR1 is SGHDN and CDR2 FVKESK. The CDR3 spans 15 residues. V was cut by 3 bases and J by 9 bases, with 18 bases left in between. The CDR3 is CASSQGPFEEGTIYF. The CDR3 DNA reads TGTGCCAGCAGCCAGGGACCGTTTGAGGAGGGCACCATATATTTT.

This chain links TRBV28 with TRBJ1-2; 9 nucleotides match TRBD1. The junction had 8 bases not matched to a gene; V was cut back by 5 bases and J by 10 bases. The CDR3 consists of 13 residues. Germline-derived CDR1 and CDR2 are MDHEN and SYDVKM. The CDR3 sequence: CASSPQGALSYTF. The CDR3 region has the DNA TGTGCCAGCAGTCCACAGGGGGCTCTATCCTACACCTTC.

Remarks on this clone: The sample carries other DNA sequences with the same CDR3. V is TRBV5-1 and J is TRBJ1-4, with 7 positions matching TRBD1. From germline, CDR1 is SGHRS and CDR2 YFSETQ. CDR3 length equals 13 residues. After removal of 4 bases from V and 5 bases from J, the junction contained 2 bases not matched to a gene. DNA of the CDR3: TGCGCCAGCAGCCGGGACAGCAATGAAAAACTGTTTTTT. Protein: CASSRDSNEKLFF.

CDR3: CASSQDLGTGALNEKLFF. Here the CDR3 DNA reads TGCGCCAGCAGCCAAGATCTAGGGACAGGGGCTTTAAATGAAAAACTGTTTTTT. The chain has TRBV4-3 and TRBJ1-4; 10 bases are a match to TRBD1. The CDR3 contains 18 residues. Germline lookup yields CDR1 LGHNA and CDR2 YSLEER. The trim removed 0 bases at V and 5 bases at J, leaving 9 bases unmatched.

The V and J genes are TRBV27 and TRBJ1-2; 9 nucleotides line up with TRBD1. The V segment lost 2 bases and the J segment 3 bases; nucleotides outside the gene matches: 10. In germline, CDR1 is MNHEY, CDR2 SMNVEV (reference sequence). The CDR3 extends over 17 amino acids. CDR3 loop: CASSLRGTGTAYYGYTF. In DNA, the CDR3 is TGTGCCAGCAGTTTAAGAGGGACAGGGACCGCCTACTATGGCTACACCTTC.

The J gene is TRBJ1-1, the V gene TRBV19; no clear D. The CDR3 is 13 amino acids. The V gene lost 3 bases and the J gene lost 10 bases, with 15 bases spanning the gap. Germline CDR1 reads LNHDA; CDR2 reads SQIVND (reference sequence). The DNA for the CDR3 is TGTGCCAGTAGTATTGGGTCCCCCAGGCGAGCTTTCTTT. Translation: CASSIGSPRRAFF.

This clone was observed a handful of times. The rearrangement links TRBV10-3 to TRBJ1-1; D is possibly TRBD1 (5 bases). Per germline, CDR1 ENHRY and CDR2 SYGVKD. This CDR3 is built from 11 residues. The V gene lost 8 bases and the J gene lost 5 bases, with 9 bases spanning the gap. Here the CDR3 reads CAIYRNTEAFF. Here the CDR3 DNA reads TGTGCCATCTACAGGAATACTGAAGCTTTCTTT.

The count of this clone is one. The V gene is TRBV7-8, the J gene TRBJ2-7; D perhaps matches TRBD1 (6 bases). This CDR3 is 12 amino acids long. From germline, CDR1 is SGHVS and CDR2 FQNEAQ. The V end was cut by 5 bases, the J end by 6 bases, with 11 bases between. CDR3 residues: CASSPTGTEQYF. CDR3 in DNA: TGTGCCAGCAGCCCTACAGGGACCGAGCAGTACTTC.

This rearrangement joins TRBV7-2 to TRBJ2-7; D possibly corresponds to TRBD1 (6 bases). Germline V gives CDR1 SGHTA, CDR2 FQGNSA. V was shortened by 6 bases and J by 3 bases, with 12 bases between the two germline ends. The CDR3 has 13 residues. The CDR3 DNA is TGTGCCAGCAGACATACAGGGAACTACGAGCAGTACTTC. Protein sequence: CASRHTGNYEQYF.

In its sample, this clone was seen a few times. CDR3 nucleotides: TGTGCCAGCAGCTTTGCGACAGGGAACGTGGGATACACTGAAGCTTTCTTT. It encodes CASSFATGNVGYTEAFF. The chain has TRBV7-9 and TRBJ1-1; 7 positions agree with TRBD1. CDR3 length: 17 residues. CDR1 is SEHNR and CDR2 is FQNEAQ in the germline V gene (reference sequence). V lost 3 bases and J lost 3; bases outside the gene matches: 13.

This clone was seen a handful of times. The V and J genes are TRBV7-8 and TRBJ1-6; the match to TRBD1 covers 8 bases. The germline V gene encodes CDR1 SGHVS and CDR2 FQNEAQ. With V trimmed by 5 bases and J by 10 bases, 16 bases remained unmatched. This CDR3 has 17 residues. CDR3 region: CASSRTGNLRAESPLHF. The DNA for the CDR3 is TGTGCCAGCAGCCGGACAGGGAACCTGAGAGCAGAATCACCCCTCCACTTT.

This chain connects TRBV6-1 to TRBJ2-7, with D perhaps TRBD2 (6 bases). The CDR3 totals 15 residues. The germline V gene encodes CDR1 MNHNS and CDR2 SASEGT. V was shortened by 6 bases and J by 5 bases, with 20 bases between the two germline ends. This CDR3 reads CASSPLRASADEQYF. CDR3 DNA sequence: TGTGCCAGCAGCCCTCTACGGGCTAGCGCCGACGAGCAGTACTTC.

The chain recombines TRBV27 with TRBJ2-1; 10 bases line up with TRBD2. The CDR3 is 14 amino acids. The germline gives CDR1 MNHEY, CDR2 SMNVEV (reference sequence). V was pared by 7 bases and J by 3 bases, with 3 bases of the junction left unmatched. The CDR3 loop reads CASTIAGGYNEQFF. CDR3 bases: TGTGCCAGCACCATAGCGGGAGGCTACAATGAGCAGTTCTTC.

This CDR3 is CASSIGQSQETQYF. In DNA form, the CDR3 reads TGTGCCAGTAGTATAGGACAGTCCCAAGAGACCCAGTACTTC. The chain uses TRBV19 and TRBJ2-5, with D possibly TRBD1 on 5 matching bases. Germline loops: CDR1 LNHDA, CDR2 SQIVND (reference sequence). This CDR3 is built from 14 residues. The V end was cut by 1 base, the J end by 1 base, with 7 bases between.

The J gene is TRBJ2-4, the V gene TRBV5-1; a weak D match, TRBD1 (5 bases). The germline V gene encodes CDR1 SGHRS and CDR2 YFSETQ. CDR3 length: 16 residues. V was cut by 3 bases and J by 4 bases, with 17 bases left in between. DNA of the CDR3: TGCGCCAGCAGCTCGGGCCTGGGGCGACTGAAAAACATTCAGTACTTC. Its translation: CASSSGLGRLKNIQYF.

As DNA, the CDR3 is TGTGCCAGCAGGTATCTTAGCTCTGGAAACACCATATATTTT. Its translation: CASRYLSSGNTIYF. The J gene is TRBJ1-3, the V gene TRBV2; D is unclear. Germline lookup yields CDR1 SNHLY and CDR2 FYNNEI. There are 14 residues in the CDR3. Trimming removed 6 bases from V and 0 bases from J, with 9 bases in between.

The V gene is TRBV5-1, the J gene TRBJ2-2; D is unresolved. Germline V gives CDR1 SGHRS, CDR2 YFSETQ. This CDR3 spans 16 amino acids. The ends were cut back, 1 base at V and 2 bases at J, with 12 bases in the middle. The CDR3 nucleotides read TGCGCCAGCAGCTTGTACCGAACAAGAAACACCGGGGAGCTGTTTTTT. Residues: CASSLYRTRNTGELFF. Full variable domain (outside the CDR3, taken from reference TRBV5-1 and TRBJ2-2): KAGVTQTPRYLIKTRGQQVTLSCSPISGHRSVSWYQQTPGQGLQFLFEYFSETQRNKGNFPGRFSGRQFSNSRSEMNVSTLELGDSALYLCASSLYRTRNTGELFFGEGSRLTVL.

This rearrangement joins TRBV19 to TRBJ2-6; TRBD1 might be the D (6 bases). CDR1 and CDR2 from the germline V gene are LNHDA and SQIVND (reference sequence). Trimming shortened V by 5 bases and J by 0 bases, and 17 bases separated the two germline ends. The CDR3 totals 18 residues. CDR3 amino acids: CASSRTGNPTSGANVLTF. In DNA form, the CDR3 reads TGTGCCAGTAGTCGAACAGGGAACCCTACCTCTGGGGCCAACGTCCTGACTTTC.

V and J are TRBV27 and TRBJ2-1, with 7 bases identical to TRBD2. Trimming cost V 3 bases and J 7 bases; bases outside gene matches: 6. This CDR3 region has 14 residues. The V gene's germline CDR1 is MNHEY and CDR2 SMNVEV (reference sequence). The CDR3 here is CASSFAGVTNEQFF. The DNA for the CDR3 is TGTGCCAGCAGTTTTGCGGGAGTAACGAATGAGCAGTTCTTC.

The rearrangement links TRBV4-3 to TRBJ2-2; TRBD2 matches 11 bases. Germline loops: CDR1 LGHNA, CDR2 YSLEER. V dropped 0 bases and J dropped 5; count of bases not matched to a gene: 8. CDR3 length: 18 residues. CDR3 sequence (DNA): TGCGCCAGCAGCCAAGATTCCCTAGCGGGGGGCTGGACCGGGGAGCTGTTTTTT. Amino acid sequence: CASSQDSLAGGWTGELFF.

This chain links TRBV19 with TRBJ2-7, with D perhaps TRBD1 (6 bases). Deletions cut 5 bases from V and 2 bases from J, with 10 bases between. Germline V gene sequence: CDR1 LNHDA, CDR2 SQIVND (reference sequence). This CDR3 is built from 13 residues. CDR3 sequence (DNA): TGTGCCAGTAGTCCGGACAGCGCCTACGAGCAGTACTTC. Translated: CASSPDSAYEQYF.

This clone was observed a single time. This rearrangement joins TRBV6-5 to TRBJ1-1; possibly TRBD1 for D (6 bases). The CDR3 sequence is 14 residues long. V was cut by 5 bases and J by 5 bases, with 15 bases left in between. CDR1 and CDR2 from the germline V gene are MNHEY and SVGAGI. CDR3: CASSGHRDETEAFF. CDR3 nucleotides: TGTGCCAGCAGTGGCCACAGGGATGAGACTGAAGCTTTCTTT.

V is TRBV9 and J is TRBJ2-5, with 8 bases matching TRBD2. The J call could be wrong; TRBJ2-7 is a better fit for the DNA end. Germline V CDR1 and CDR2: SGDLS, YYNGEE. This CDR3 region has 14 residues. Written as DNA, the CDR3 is TGTGCCAGCAGCGTACTAGCGGGTGGAGACGAGCAGTACTTC. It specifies CASSVLAGGDEQYF.

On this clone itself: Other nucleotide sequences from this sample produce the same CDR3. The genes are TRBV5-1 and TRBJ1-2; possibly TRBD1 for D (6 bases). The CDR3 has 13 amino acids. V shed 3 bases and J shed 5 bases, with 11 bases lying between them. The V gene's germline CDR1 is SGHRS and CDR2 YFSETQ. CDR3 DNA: TGCGCCAGCAGCTCCACAGGACAGTATGGCTACACCTTC. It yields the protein CASSSTGQYGYTF.

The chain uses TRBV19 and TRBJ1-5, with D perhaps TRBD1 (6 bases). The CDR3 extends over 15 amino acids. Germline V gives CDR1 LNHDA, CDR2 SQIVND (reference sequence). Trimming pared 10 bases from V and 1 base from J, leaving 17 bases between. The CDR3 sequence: CATCRGFTSNQPQHF. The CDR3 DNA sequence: TGTGCCACTTGCAGGGGATTCACGAGCAATCAGCCCCAGCATTTT.

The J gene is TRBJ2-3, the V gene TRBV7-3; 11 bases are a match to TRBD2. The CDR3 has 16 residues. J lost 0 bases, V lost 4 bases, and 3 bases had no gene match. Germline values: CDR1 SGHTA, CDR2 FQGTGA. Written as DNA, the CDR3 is TGTGCCAGCAGCTCAGGGACTAGCGGAAGCACAGATACGCAGTATTTT. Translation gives CASSSGTSGSTDTQYF. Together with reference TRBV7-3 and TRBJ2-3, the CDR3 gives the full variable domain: GAGVSQTPSNKVTEKGKYVELRCDPISGHTALYWYRQSLGQGPEFLIYFQGTGAADDSGLPNDRFFAVRPEGSVSTLKIQRTERGDSAVYLCASSSGTSGSTDTQYFGPGTRLTVL.

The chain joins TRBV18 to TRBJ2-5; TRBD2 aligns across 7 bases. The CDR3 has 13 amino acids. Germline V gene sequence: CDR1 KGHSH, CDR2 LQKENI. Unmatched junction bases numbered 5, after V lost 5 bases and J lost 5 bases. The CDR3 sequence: CASSRARGETQYF. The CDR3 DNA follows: TGTGCCAGCTCAAGGGCGCGGGGGGAGACCCAGTACTTC.

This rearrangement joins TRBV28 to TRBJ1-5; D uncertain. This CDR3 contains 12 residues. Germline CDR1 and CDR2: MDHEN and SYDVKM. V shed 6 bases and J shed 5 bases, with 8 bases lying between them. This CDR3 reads CASREPDQPQHF. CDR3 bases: TGTGCCAGCAGGGAGCCGGATCAGCCCCAGCATTTT.